This T cell receptor (beta chain) stems from a study of tumor-infiltrating lymphocytes in glioblastoma multiforme. Study-level results: Clone frequencies may be distorted by unequal TCR transcripts per cell.

Three nested ARM-PCR rounds with V-beta and C-beta primers built TCRB libraries. A C-beta primer primed TCRB cDNA from about 0.49 ug RNA. TCRdb recomputed calls from the multiplex PCR reads with MiXCR, one row per CDR3 protein. Among about 10,000 distinct CDR3 sequences, approximately 71% were seen once, and the ten largest hold 30% to 45%. Worth noting for this clonotype: What it binds is unknown.

The CDR3 sequence is 17 residues long. V was clipped by 4 bases and J by 1 base, with 14 bases between them. Germline loops: CDR1 MNHEY, CDR2 SVGAGI. The chain uses TRBV6-5 and TRBJ2-6; D unresolved. The TCR was taken from a male donor with glioblastoma. The sequencing input was brain tumor tissue. The CDR3 spells CASSSDLRSSGANVLTF. The CDR3 DNA reads as TGTGCCAGCAGTTCTGACCTCCGGAGTTCTGGGGCCAACGTCCTGACTTTC.